Shown below are 9 T cell receptor beta chains from a single sample sequenced in a study of OX40 agonist ivuxolimab in advanced cancers. The assay was immunoSEQ multiplex PCR, and TCRdb's table has in-frame clones only and misses some. The sample shows approximately 15,000 clones, about four fifths of them seen only once. Sequences were derived from CD4+ or CD8+ T cells sorted from blood, sampled in a trial of the OX40 agonist ivuxolimab. These receptors were taken from an adult with an advanced solid tumor such as melanoma, head and neck, liver or kidney cancer.

The chain joins TRBV5-1 to TRBJ2-1; D is ambiguous. The V and J ends lost 0 bases and 4 bases respectively, with 11 bases between them. This CDR3 is 15 amino acids long. The germline V gene encodes CDR1 SGHRS and CDR2 YFSETQ. The CDR3 sequence is CASSLDLGQYNEQFF. The CDR3 bases are TGCGCCAGCAGCTTGGATTTAGGCCAGTACAATGAGCAGTTCTTC.

V gene TRBV29-1 combines with J gene TRBJ2-6; TRBD2 matches at 10 bases. The CDR3 runs to 17 residues. Trimming cost V 7 bases and J 0 bases; bases outside gene matches: 9. Germline CDR1 is SQVTM and CDR2 is ANQGSEA. CDR3 sequence (DNA): TGCAGCGCCTGGACTAGCGGAGGGACCTCTGGGGCCAACGTCCTGACTTTC. Amino acids: CSAWTSGGTSGANVLTF.

This rearrangement joins TRBV30 to TRBJ2-2; perhaps TRBD1 as D (5 bases). The germline V and J ends were trimmed by 1 base and 2 bases, with 11 bases remaining between them. The length of the CDR3 is 15 residues. The germline CDR1 and CDR2 sequences are GTSNPN and SVGIG (reference sequence). This CDR3 is CAWSGTGFNTGELFF. CDR3 in DNA: TGTGCCTGGAGTGGTACAGGCTTCAACACCGGGGAGCTGTTTTTT.

This rearrangement joins TRBV4-1 to TRBJ1-5; weak D call: TRBD1 (6 bases). The CDR3 loop spans 16 amino acids. Germline lookup yields CDR1 MGHRA and CDR2 YSYEKL. Trimming pared 2 bases from V and 7 bases from J, leaving 18 bases between. CDR3 amino acids: CASSQWDTGGGQPQHF. In DNA, the CDR3 is TGCGCCAGCAGCCAATGGGACACCGGCGGGGGACAGCCCCAGCATTTT.

The genes are TRBV18 and TRBJ2-5, with D maybe TRBD1 (7 bases). The CDR3 is 15 residues long. CDR1 is KGHSH, CDR2 LQKENI, per germline. With 0 bases removed from V and 5 bases from J, the gap between germline ends came to 13 bases. The CDR3 spells CASSPPDREEETQYF. Here the CDR3 DNA reads TGTGCCAGCTCACCACCTGACAGGGAGGAGGAGACCCAGTACTTC.

The chain couples TRBV6-1 to TRBJ1-5; 8 bases are shared with TRBD1. J lost 7 bases, V lost 3 bases, and 2 bases had no gene match. The CDR3 totals 13 residues. Germline V gene sequence: CDR1 MNHNS, CDR2 SASEGT. The CDR3 coding sequence is TGTGCCAGCAGTGAGGGACAGGTACAGCCCCAGCATTTT. It specifies CASSEGQVQPQHF.

In this sample, this clone turned up once. This chain links TRBV28 with TRBJ2-7; the D is unclear. This CDR3 is built from 15 residues. V was clipped by 3 bases and J by 3 bases, with 15 bases between them. Germline CDR1 MDHEN, CDR2 SYDVKM. CDR3 in DNA: TGTGCCAGCAGTTTGGCCGTGAGACTGAGCTACGAGCAGTACTTC. It codes for CASSLAVRLSYEQYF.

The chain has TRBV6-1 and TRBJ2-3; tentative D call: TRBD2 (5 bases). The CDR3 runs 15 residues. V lost 7 bases and J lost 1, with 15 bases in between. Looked up from germline, CDR1 is MNHNS and CDR2 is SASEGT. The DNA for the CDR3 is TGTGCCAGCACTGGTCCCAGCGGAGGCACAGATACGCAGTATTTT. Its translation is CASTGPSGGTDTQYF.

The chain is built from TRBV25-1 and TRBJ2-5; D remains ambiguous. CDR3 length: 14 residues. Trimming pared 1 base from V and 5 bases from J, leaving 11 bases between. Germline lookup yields CDR1 MGHDK and CDR2 SYGVNS. The CDR3 DNA reads as TGTGCCAGCAGTGAATTCGGTGGGCGGGAGACCCAGTACTTC. Translated, it gives CASSEFGGRETQYF.